These 29 T cell receptor beta chains were all obtained from the same sample, sequenced in a study of blood T cell repertoires in COVID-19. TCRdb's copy holds only in-frame clones and misses some; the assay was immunoSEQ multiplex PCR. Here the sample spans tens of thousands of clones, around 91% being singletons. The sequencing input was peripheral blood. The receptors derive from a woman aged 55-75 years with active COVID-19.

This rearrangement joins TRBV24-1 to TRBJ2-2; the match to TRBD2 covers 9 bases. J was trimmed by 2 bases and V by 4 bases; bases with no gene match: 7. In germline, CDR1 is KGHDR, CDR2 SFDVKD. The CDR3 runs 17 residues. CDR3: CATSEAGGGANTGELFF. Written as DNA, the CDR3 is TGTGCCACCAGTGAGGCGGGAGGGGGCGCAAACACCGGGGAGCTGTTTTTT.

V is TRBV27 and J is TRBJ2-4, with D maybe TRBD2 (5 bases). The CDR3 consists of 13 residues. Trimming shortened V by 10 bases and J by 0 bases, and 10 bases separated the two germline ends. The germline V gene has CDR1 MNHEY and CDR2 SMNVEV (reference sequence). CDR3 region: CAKTRGAKNIQYF. The DNA for the CDR3 is TGTGCCAAAACCCGGGGAGCCAAAAACATTCAGTACTTC.

This sequence joins TRBV6-2 or TRBV6-3 and TRBJ2-7; TRBD2 matches 12 bases. This CDR3 spans 18 amino acids. With V trimmed by 0 bases and J by 2 bases, 8 bases remained unmatched. Germline CDR1 MNHEY, CDR2 SVGEGT. DNA for the CDR3: TGTGCCAGCAGTTACTCGATCCTAGCGGGGGGGAAAGCCTACGAGCAGTACTTC. Protein: CASSYSILAGGKAYEQYF.

This rearrangement joins TRBV19 to TRBJ2-3, with 8 nucleotides matching TRBD2. CDR1 and CDR2 (germline): LNHDA, SQIVND (reference sequence). The CDR3 length is 15 residues. Trimming cost V 9 bases and J 3 bases; bases outside gene matches: 11. CDR3 in amino acids: CASMDGGAGTDTQYF. Written as DNA, the CDR3 is TGTGCCAGCATGGACGGGGGGGCCGGGACAGATACGCAGTATTTT.

This sequence joins TRBV27 and TRBJ2-5; the D is unclear. The germline V gene has CDR1 MNHEY and CDR2 SMNVEV (reference sequence). With 5 bases removed from V and 5 bases from J, the gap between germline ends came to 12 bases. CDR3 size: 13 residues. The CDR3 loop is CASSTQVRETQYF. CDR3 nucleotide sequence: TGTGCCAGCAGTACGCAGGTTCGGGAGACCCAGTACTTC.

The CDR3: CASSSPRTRFQETQYF. The CDR3 DNA sequence: TGTGCCAGTAGTTCTCCTCGGACTAGGTTTCAAGAGACCCAGTACTTC. J is TRBJ2-5 and V is TRBV19, with 7 nucleotides matching TRBD2. V trimming: 5 bases; J trimming: 2 bases; junction bases outside the gene matches: 11. The CDR3 totals 16 residues. From germline, CDR1 is LNHDA and CDR2 SQIVND (reference sequence).

The chain couples TRBV5-1 to TRBJ1-6, with a weak D call TRBD1 (5 bases). The length of the CDR3 is 14 residues. V lost 5 bases and J lost 9, with 15 bases in between. Germline CDR1 SGHRS, CDR2 YFSETQ. The CDR3 here is CASSSQGVSSPLHF. CDR3 nucleotide sequence: TGCGCCAGCAGTTCACAAGGGGTATCTTCACCCCTCCACTTT.

V is TRBV6-2 or TRBV6-3 and J is TRBJ1-4; D remains unclear. Trimming pared 0 bases from V and 0 bases from J, leaving 14 bases between. Looked up from germline, CDR1 is MNHEY and CDR2 is SVGEGT. This CDR3 comprises 18 residues. The CDR3 protein is CASSYSYGRRATNEKLFF. The DNA for the CDR3 is TGTGCCAGCAGTTACTCGTACGGGAGGCGAGCAACTAATGAAAAACTGTTTTTT.

The chain has TRBV7-2 and TRBJ1-2; unclear D gene. The CDR3 is made up of 13 amino acids. Trimming took off 5 bases at V and 2 bases at J, with 9 bases between the two ends. CDR1 is SGHTA, CDR2 FQGNSA, per germline. The CDR3 loop is CASSRGRNYGYTF. The CDR3 DNA sequence: TGTGCCAGCAGCCGAGGAAGGAACTATGGCTACACCTTC. Combining the CDR3 with reference TRBV7-2 and TRBJ1-2 gives the whole variable domain GAGVSQSPSNKVTEKGKDVELRCDPISGHTALYWYRQSLGQGLEFLIYFQGNSAPDKSGLPSDRFSAERTGGSVSTLTIQRTQQEDSAVYLCASSRGRNYGYTFGSGTRLTVV.

The gene calls are TRBV2 and TRBJ2-7; TRBD2 matches 12 bases. Trimming at V came to 2 bases and at J to 4 bases, leaving 6 bases not matched to a gene. The CDR3 covers 16 residues. Germline-derived CDR1 and CDR2 are SNHLY and FYNNEI. CDR3 in DNA: TGTGCCAGCAGTGAACCCACCGGGACTAGCGGGTACGAGCAGTACTTC. Protein sequence: CASSEPTGTSGYEQYF.

The table lists this clone with a count of one. The CDR3 DNA reads TGCGCCAGCAGCCCAGGGACAGTCTTAGACGGGCAGCCCCAGCATTTT. Encoded protein: CASSPGTVLDGQPQHF. This chain links TRBV5-1 with TRBJ1-5; TRBD1 aligns across 7 bases. V lost 4 bases and J lost 7; bases outside the gene matches: 14. Germline CDR1 is SGHRS and CDR2 is YFSETQ. CDR3 length: 16 residues.

V is TRBV2 and J is TRBJ1-5; the D gene is possibly TRBD1 (5 bases). Germline CDR1 is SNHLY and CDR2 is FYNNEI. This CDR3 is built from 14 residues. Trimming shortened V by 4 bases and J by 4 bases, and 11 bases separated the two germline ends. Written as DNA, the CDR3 is TGTGCCAGCAGTGCCTTCGGGGGGAATCAGCCCCAGCATTTT. Translated: CASSAFGGNQPQHF.

The genes are TRBV7-9 and TRBJ2-5; D may be TRBD2 (6 bases). Trimming left V 0 bases short and J 3 bases short, with 8 bases between. Germline assignment: CDR1 SEHNR and CDR2 FQNEAQ (reference sequence). The CDR3 runs 14 residues. CDR3 protein: CASSLAGGEETQYF. CDR3 nucleotides: TGTGCCAGCAGCTTAGCGGGGGGAGAAGAGACCCAGTACTTC.

This clone was seen a single time. The chain links TRBV2 to TRBJ2-3, with 7 bases fitting TRBD2. Per the germline V gene, CDR1 is SNHLY and CDR2 is FYNNEI. V gave up 4 bases and J gave up 4 bases; unmatched junction bases: 5. The CDR3 totals 14 residues. CDR3 region: CASSGAGPADTQYF. The CDR3 nucleotides are TGTGCCAGCAGTGGAGCGGGGCCGGCAGATACGCAGTATTTT.

This chain connects TRBV2 to TRBJ1-4, with 10 bases identical to TRBD1. The germline CDR1 and CDR2 sequences are SNHLY and FYNNEI. V was clipped by 5 bases and J by 8 bases; unmatched bases: 5. CDR3 size: 14 residues. CDR3 nucleotide sequence: TGTGCCAGCAGTTCCGGGACAGGGGAAGAAAAACTGTTTTTT. Its translation is CASSSGTGEEKLFF.

This sequence joins TRBV10-3 and TRBJ1-2, with TRBD1 matching 7 bases. This CDR3 contains 12 residues. Germline trimming cut 9 bases from V and 6 bases from J; bases unmatched to any gene: 7. CDR1 is ENHRY, CDR2 SYGVKD, per germline. Here the CDR3 reads CAIGGGNHGYTF. Here the CDR3 DNA reads TGTGCCATAGGAGGGGGCAACCATGGCTACACCTTC.

The chain couples TRBV6-5 to TRBJ2-7, with 8 bases lining up with TRBD1. The CDR3 sequence is 13 residues long. Germline loops: CDR1 MNHEY, CDR2 SVGAGI. After removal of 4 bases from V and 4 bases from J, the junction contained 3 bases not matched to a gene. The CDR3 here is CASSFRGPYEQYF. CDR3 in DNA: TGTGCCAGCAGTTTCAGGGGGCCTTACGAGCAGTACTTC.

The chain links TRBV19 to TRBJ1-5; TRBD1 agrees at 8 bases. CDR1 is LNHDA and CDR2 is SQIVND in the germline V gene (reference sequence). Trimming took 6 bases from V and 3 from J; bases not matched to a gene: 7. The CDR3 is 15 residues long. CDR3 in amino acids: CASRQGDGDNQPQHF. CDR3 in DNA: TGTGCCAGTAGACAGGGGGACGGGGACAATCAGCCCCAGCATTTT.

The chain employs TRBV14 and TRBJ2-7; D uncertain. Germline V gene sequence: CDR1 SGHDN, CDR2 FVKESK. The ends were cut back, 1 base at V and 0 bases at J, with 7 bases in the middle. The CDR3 sequence is 14 residues long. The CDR3 sequence: CASSQVGFSYEQYF. CDR3 nucleotide sequence: TGTGCCAGCAGCCAAGTCGGGTTCTCCTACGAGCAGTACTTC.

V gene TRBV6-6 combines with J gene TRBJ2-7, with 7 bases matching TRBD1. After removal of 6 bases from V and 5 bases from J, the junction contained 16 bases not matched to a gene. The germline V gene encodes CDR1 MNHNY and CDR2 SVGAGI (reference sequence). The CDR3 runs to 16 residues. Written as DNA, the CDR3 is TGTGCCAGCAGCCGATATACGGGACAGCGTCTGAACGAGCAGTACTTC. Its protein product is CASSRYTGQRLNEQYF.

V usage is TRBV27 and J usage is TRBJ1-6; 8 nucleotides align to TRBD1. CDR3 length: 15 amino acids. V lost 0 bases to trimming and J lost 7 bases; unmatched junction nucleotides: 2. The germline CDR1 and CDR2 sequences are MNHEY and SMNVEV (reference sequence). CDR3: CASSLSHRGNSPLHF. CDR3 DNA: TGTGCCAGCAGTTTATCCCACAGGGGGAATTCACCCCTCCACTTT.

The chain has TRBV15 and TRBJ2-7; 9 bases agree with TRBD1. The trim removed 8 bases at V and 2 bases at J, leaving 7 bases unmatched. Germline CDR1 LNHNV, CDR2 YYDKDF (reference sequence). The CDR3 is made up of 14 amino acids. CDR3 nucleotides: TGTGCCACCCAGGAGGGACAGGGAGCCTACGAGCAGTACTTC. Translating it yields CATQEGQGAYEQYF. Looking up the rest from reference TRBV15 and TRBJ2-7 gives the full variable domain: DAMVIQNPRYQVTQFGKPVTLSCSQTLNHNVMYWYQQKSSQAPKLLFHYYDKDFNNEADTPDNFQSRRPNTSFCFLDIRSPGLGDTAMYLCATQEGQGAYEQYFGPGTRLTVT.

This chain joins TRBV18 and TRBJ1-1; D remains unclear. There are 15 residues in the CDR3. Trimming took off 2 bases at V and 0 bases at J, with 10 bases between the two ends. The germline V gene encodes CDR1 KGHSH and CDR2 LQKENI. The CDR3 DNA follows: TGTGCCAGCTCACCAGAGAGACTAATGAACACTGAAGCTTTCTTT. Encoded protein: CASSPERLMNTEAFF.

The chain recombines TRBV4-1 with TRBJ2-2, with D perhaps matching TRBD1 (6 bases). Trimming stripped 1 base from V and 4 bases from J, with 10 bases between. There are 15 residues in the CDR3. CDR1 MGHRA and CDR2 YSYEKL come from the germline V gene. The CDR3 region has the DNA TGCGCCAGCAGCCAAGTGGGGGCGAGCACCGGGGAGCTGTTTTTT. Translating it yields CASSQVGASTGELFF.

This rearrangement joins TRBV9 to TRBJ2-7; TRBD2 matches at 8 bases. The CDR3 length is 15 residues. J was trimmed by 5 bases and V by 4 bases; bases with no gene match: 11. The germline V gene has CDR1 SGDLS and CDR2 YYNGEE. The CDR3: CASSPGGRAQDEQYF. The CDR3 bases are TGTGCCAGCAGCCCGGGGGGGAGGGCACAGGACGAGCAGTACTTC.

The chain is built from TRBV5-5 and TRBJ2-3; 8 bases match TRBD1. V gave up 4 bases and J gave up 4 bases; unmatched junction bases: 8. The germline CDR1 and CDR2 sequences are SGHKS and YYEKEE (reference sequence). The CDR3 has 15 amino acids. In nucleotides, the CDR3 is TGTGCCAGCAGCGCGACAGGGGTACGGGCAGATACGCAGTATTTT. It specifies CASSATGVRADTQYF. Combining the CDR3 with reference TRBV5-5 and TRBJ2-3 gives the whole variable domain DAGVTQSPTHLIKTRGQQVTLRCSPISGHKSVSWYQQVLGQGPQFIFQYYEKEERGRGNFPDRFSARQFPNYSSELNVNALLLGDSALYLCASSATGVRADTQYFGPGTRLTVL.

The gene calls are TRBV9 and TRBJ2-1; D unresolved. Germline assignment: CDR1 SGDLS and CDR2 YYNGEE. The CDR3 totals 14 residues. V was pared by 4 bases and J by 9 bases, with 17 bases between. DNA for the CDR3: TGTGCCAGCAGCCCACCCGACCAGGTCGGTGAGCAGTTCTTC. It is translated as CASSPPDQVGEQFF.

The gene calls are TRBV19 and TRBJ1-5, with a weak D call TRBD1 (6 bases). The CDR3 runs 16 residues. The V gene lost 0 bases and the J gene lost 7 bases, with 16 bases spanning the gap. Germline-derived CDR1 and CDR2 are LNHDA and SQIVND (reference sequence). For the CDR3, the DNA is TGTGCCAGTAGTATAGAACGACAGGTTTTCGCCCAGCCCCAGCATTTT. It specifies CASSIERQVFAQPQHF.

The rearrangement links TRBV6-5 to TRBJ2-5; no clear D. The germline V gene has CDR1 MNHEY and CDR2 SVGAGI. The V and J ends lost 7 bases and 0 bases respectively, with 9 bases between them. This CDR3 is 13 amino acids long. The CDR3 sequence is CASIEANQETQYF. The CDR3, as DNA: TGTGCCAGCATAGAGGCTAACCAAGAGACCCAGTACTTC.